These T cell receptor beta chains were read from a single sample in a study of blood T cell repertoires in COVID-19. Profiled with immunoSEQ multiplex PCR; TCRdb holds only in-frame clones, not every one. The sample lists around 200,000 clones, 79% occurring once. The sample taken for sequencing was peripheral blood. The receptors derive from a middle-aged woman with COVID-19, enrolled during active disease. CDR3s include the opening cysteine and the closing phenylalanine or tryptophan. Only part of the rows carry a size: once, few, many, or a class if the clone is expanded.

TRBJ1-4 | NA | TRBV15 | CATSRVSGFGNEKLFF
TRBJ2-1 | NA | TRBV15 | CATSRDRGSEQFF
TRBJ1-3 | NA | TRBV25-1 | CASSDRRQDGNTIYF
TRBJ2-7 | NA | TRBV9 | CASSVGDRAYEQYF
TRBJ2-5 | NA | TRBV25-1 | CASSDAGSATETQYF
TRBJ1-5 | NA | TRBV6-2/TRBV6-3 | CASSYADRGRGNQPQHF
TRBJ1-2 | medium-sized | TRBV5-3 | CARSFGYGYTF
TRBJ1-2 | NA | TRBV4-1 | CASRYGQGAGYTF
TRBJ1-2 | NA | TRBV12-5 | CASGPGGAEGYTF
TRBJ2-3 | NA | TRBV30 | CAWSSTGTWAHTDTQYF
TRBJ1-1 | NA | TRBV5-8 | CASSLRRDTEAFF
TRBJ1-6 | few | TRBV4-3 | CASRQGIVNSPLHF
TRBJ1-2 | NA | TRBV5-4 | CASSLKERAAGWDGYTF
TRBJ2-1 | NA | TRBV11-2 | CASSQGYSYEQFF
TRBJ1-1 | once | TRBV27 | CASSLWQDTEAFF
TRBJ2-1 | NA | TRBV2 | CASSELAGGLSSYNEQFF
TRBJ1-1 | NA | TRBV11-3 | CASSLDPGSTEAFF
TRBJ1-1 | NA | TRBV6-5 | CASSQTGSGTEAFF
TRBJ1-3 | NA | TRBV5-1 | CASYPGQSSGNTIYF
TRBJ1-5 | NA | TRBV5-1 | CASSLEGPGQPQHF
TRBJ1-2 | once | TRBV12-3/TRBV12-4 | CASSFNNGYTF
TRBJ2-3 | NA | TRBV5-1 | CASNDAMSGAQYF
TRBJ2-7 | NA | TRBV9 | CASSRDGRVRYEQYF
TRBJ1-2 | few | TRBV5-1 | CASSLLRGAGYGYTF
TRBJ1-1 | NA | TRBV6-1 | CASSEQGWDTEAFF
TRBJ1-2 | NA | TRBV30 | CAWSAGGERGYTF
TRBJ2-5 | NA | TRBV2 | CASSLTGAYETQYF
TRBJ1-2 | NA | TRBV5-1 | CASSLPGNTYGYTF
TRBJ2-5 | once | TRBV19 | CASSQGARETQYF
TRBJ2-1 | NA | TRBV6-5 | CASRVGLAGREQFF
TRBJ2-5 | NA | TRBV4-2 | CASSQDQAGGPGETQYF
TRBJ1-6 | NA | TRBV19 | CASSSPTGTTYNSPLHF
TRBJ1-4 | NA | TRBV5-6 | CASSLGRGYEKLFF
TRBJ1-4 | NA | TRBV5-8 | CASSLGALDNEKLFF
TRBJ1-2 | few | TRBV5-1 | CASSGQGDGYTF
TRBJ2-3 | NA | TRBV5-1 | CASSSPGLSTDTQYF
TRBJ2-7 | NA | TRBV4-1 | CASSQGRALRALLSYEQYF
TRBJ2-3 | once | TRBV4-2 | CASSPTSGSRPDTQYF
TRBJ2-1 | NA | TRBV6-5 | CASSYPDLAGRNEQFF
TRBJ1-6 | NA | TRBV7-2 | CASSHKRQGPYSPLHF
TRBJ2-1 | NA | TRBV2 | CASRPGQGINEQFF
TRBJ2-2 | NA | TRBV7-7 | CASSLSWSTGELFF
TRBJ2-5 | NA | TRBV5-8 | CASSLAVAGGQETQYF
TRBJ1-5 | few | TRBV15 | CATSRAQGGGISNQPQHF
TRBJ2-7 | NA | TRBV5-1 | CASSASSGSHEQYF
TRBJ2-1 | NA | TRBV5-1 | CASSLGLGALSYNEQFF
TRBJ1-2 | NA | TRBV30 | CAWSAGYYGYTF
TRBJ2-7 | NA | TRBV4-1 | CASSRDTEQYF
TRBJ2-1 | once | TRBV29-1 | CSVTSGYNEQFF
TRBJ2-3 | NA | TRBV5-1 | CASSADSSTDTQYF
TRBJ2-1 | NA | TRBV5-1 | CASSLLTSANNEQFF
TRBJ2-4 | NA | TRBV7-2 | CASSGTREGEYF
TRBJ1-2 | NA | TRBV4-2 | CASSRSNRVDYGYTF
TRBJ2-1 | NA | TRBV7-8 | CASSSNWASNEQFF
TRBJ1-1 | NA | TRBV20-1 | CSAWTGAGAFF
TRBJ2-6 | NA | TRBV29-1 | CSVEDRGTGSSGANVLTF
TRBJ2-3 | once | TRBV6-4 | CASSDSEREGPDTQYF
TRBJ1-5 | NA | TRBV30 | CAWSHSPGTGVYSNQPQHF
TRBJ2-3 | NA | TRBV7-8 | CASSDRETDTQYF